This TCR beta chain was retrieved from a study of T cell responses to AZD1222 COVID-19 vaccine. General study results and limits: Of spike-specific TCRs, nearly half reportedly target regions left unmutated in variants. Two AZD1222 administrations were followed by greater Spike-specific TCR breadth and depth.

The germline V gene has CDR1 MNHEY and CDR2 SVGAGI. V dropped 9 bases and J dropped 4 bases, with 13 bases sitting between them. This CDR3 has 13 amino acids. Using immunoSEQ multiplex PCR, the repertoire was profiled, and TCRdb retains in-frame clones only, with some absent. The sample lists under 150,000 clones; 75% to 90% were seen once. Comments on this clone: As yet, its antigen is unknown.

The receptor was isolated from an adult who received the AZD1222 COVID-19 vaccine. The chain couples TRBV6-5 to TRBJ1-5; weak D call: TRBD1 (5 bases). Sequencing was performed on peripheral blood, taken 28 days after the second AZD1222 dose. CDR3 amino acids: CASCWGLNQPQHF. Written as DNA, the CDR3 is TGTGCCAGTTGTTGGGGCTTGAATCAGCCCCAGCATTTT.